This T cell receptor (beta chain) comes out of a study of blood T cell repertoires in COVID-19. Study overall: Whether acute or convalescent, the COVID-19 samples came from the United States, Italy and Spain. T cells, B-cell-depleted T cells, or PBMCs provided the cDNA or gDNA that served as material.

Trimming removed 1 base at V and 14 bases at J, with 24 bases between. The CDR3 extends over 17 amino acids. CDR1 and CDR2 (germline): MGHRA, YSYEKL. Original data processing: Reference gene primer amplification gave estimated nucleated cell counts. The protocol was immunoSEQ multiplex PCR, while the TCRdb copy is restricted to in-frame clones and leaves out a portion. V and J calls plus clone size are reproduced from that table; the DNA served to infer D and trimming. The sample has 200,000 or so clones, nearly 90% seen once; the top ten hold 15% to 20%. Recruited during active infection, patients (from Seattle) were subsequently followed longitudinally.

This chain connects TRBV4-1 to TRBJ1-6, with D tentatively TRBD1 (6 bases). The TCR comes from a man aged 45-65 years with COVID-19, enrolled during active disease. Specimen: peripheral blood. The DNA for the CDR3 is TGCGCCAGCAGCCAAGCCGGAACAACAGGGTTAAGGGATACCCTCCACTTT. Residues: CASSQAGTTGLRDTLHF.